The 28 T cell receptor beta chains below all came from one sample that was sequenced in a study of identical twins' blood T cells. A single record per CDR3 protein comes from TCRdb applying MiXCR to the 5' RACE reads. The sample has 400,000 or so distinct CDR3 sequences, roughly 27% seen once. The sample taken for sequencing was PBMCs. Receptors originate from a woman aged 18 to 50 in good health.

A note on this clonotype: A clone one base away is much larger, so this may be a read error. The chain uses TRBV19 and TRBJ1-5; TRBD1 aligns across 9 bases. Germline CDR1 and CDR2: LNHDA and SQIVND (reference sequence). The CDR3 length is 15 residues. This CDR3 reads CASSQQGASSQPQHF. As DNA, the CDR3 is TGTGCCAGTAGCCAACAGGGGGCGAGCAGTCAGCCCCAGCATTTT.

As regards this clonotype: This could be a read error, since a much larger clone is one nucleotide away. The V and J genes are TRBV5-1 and TRBJ1-5; D perhaps matches TRBD1 (6 bases). Deletions cut 6 bases from V and 6 bases from J, with 16 bases between. The germline V gene has CDR1 SGHRS and CDR2 YFSETQ. This CDR3 has 14 amino acids. CDR3 region: CASILQGDGQPQHF. CDR3 nucleotide sequence: TGCGCCAGCATCTTACAGGGAGACGGTCAGCCCCAGCATTTT. Combining the CDR3 with reference TRBV5-1 and TRBJ1-5 gives the whole variable domain KAGVTQTPRYLIKTRGQQVTLSCSPISGHRSVSWYQQTPGQGLQFLFEYFSETQRNKGNFPGRFSGRQFSNSRSEMNVSTLELGDSALYLCASILQGDGQPQHFGDGTRLSIL.

This chain uses TRBV6-2 or TRBV6-3 with TRBJ1-5, with TRBD1 as a possible D gene (5 bases). The CDR3 is made up of 12 amino acids. From germline, CDR1 is MNHEY and CDR2 SVGEGT. V gave up 9 bases and J gave up 4 bases, with 10 bases separating them. CDR3 sequence reads: CASDSRNQPQHF. For the CDR3, the DNA is TGTGCCAGTGACAGCCGGAATCAGCCCCAGCATTTT.

This clonotype came up a few times. The chain links TRBV29-1 to TRBJ2-1; D perhaps matches TRBD2 (6 bases). The ends were cut back, 7 bases at V and 4 bases at J, with 14 bases in the middle. The V gene's germline CDR1 is SQVTM and CDR2 ANQGSEA. This CDR3 is built from 13 residues. CDR3 bases: TGCAGCGCCTCGACTAGGGATTACAATGAGCAGTTCTTC. Protein: CSASTRDYNEQFF.

This clonotype was picked up a small number of times. V and J are TRBV20-1 and TRBJ1-5; 8 nucleotides match TRBD1. V was clipped by 5 bases and J by 1 base; unmatched bases: 10. In germline, CDR1 is DFQATT, CDR2 SNEGSKA (reference sequence). The CDR3 runs to 16 residues. In nucleotides, the CDR3 is TGCAGTGCTGGCGCCAGGGGGCAATTAAGCAATCAGCCCCAGCATTTT. It translates to CSAGARGQLSNQPQHF.

Ten or more counts support this clonotype. The chain couples TRBV20-1 to TRBJ2-7; 8 nucleotides agree with TRBD2. Trimming at V came to 5 bases and at J to 3 bases, leaving 12 bases not matched to a gene. This CDR3 region has 15 residues. Germline CDR1 is DFQATT and CDR2 is SNEGSKA (reference sequence). CDR3 residues: CSAPRRAGGRYEQYF. The CDR3 DNA is TGCAGTGCTCCCCGACGGGCGGGAGGCCGCTACGAGCAGTACTTC.

The chain combines TRBV7-9 with TRBJ1-3, with 9 nucleotides matching TRBD1. The CDR3 is 15 residues long. CDR1 and CDR2 (germline): SEHNR, FQNEAQ (reference sequence). The junction had 3 bases not matched to a gene; V was cut back by 4 bases and J by 2 bases. In nucleotides, the CDR3 is TGTGCCAGCAGCTCCCGGGACAGGGCTGGAAACACCATATATTTT. Its protein product is CASSSRDRAGNTIYF.

This clonotype has more than one count but fewer than ten. V usage is TRBV29-1 and J usage is TRBJ1-2, with a possible D match to TRBD1 (6 bases). V shed 7 bases and J shed 0 bases, with 12 bases lying between them. The CDR3 consists of 13 residues. Looked up from germline, CDR1 is SQVTM and CDR2 is ANQGSEA. CDR3 sequence (DNA): TGCAGCGCCCGGGACACCACTAACTATGGCTACACCTTC. This gives the protein CSARDTTNYGYTF.

The sample holds one count of this clonotype. Because it lacks the conserved phenylalanine or tryptophan at the end, this CDR3 is likely a read error. It is unclear where the CDR3 begins or ends on the DNA, so no DNA is shown, and the CDR3 is as TCRdb lists it. V gene TRBV2 combines with J gene TRBJ2-3; the D call TRBD1 from the table was never checked on the DNA. From its first to its last residue, the CDR3 has 14 amino acids. Germline V CDR1 and CDR2: SNHLY, FYNNEI. CDR3 sequence: CASRGTSSTDTQYL.

The chain combines TRBV11-1 with TRBJ1-6; D is possibly TRBD1 (5 bases). The CDR3 consists of 15 residues. The germline CDR1 and CDR2 sequences are SGHAT and FQDESV (reference sequence). V was pared by 3 bases and J by 3 bases, with 9 bases between. For the CDR3, the DNA is TGTGCCAGCAGCTTGGGGGAGTACTATAATTCACCCCTCCACTTT. Protein sequence: CASSLGEYYNSPLHF.

In its sample, this clonotype was seen many times. The chain employs TRBV3-1 and TRBJ1-5; a weak D match, TRBD1 (6 bases). Between the trimmed V and J ends, which lost 1 base and 7 bases, there was a span of 8 bases. CDR3 length: 13 residues. The V gene's germline CDR1 is LGHDT and CDR2 YNNKEL (reference sequence). CDR3 in amino acids: CASSQGGAQPQHF. Here the CDR3 DNA reads TGTGCCAGCAGCCAAGGGGGGGCCCAGCCCCAGCATTTT.

As for this clonotype: This may arise from a read error, as a much more abundant clone is one base away. The gene calls are TRBV2 and TRBJ1-2; no clear D gene. Per the germline V gene, CDR1 is SNHLY and CDR2 is FYNNEI. This CDR3 spans 13 amino acids. CDR3 sequence reads: CTSSENHFYGYTF. In DNA form, the CDR3 reads TGTACCAGCAGTGAAAACCACTTCTATGGCTACACCTTC.

DNA of the CDR3: TGCAGCGTTGAGGTGGACTCCTACGAGCAGTACTTC. This sequence encodes CSVEVDSYEQYF. The V call is TRBV29-1, the J call TRBJ2-7; no clear D. The CDR3 is made up of 12 amino acids. Looked up from germline, CDR1 is SQVTM and CDR2 is ANQGSEA. Trimming shortened V by 3 bases and J by 0 bases, and 6 bases separated the two germline ends.

In this sample, this clonotype turned up a few times. This chain links TRBV7-9 with TRBJ2-2; D is uncertain. The CDR3 spans 15 residues. Germline CDR1 and CDR2: SEHNR and FQNEAQ (reference sequence). V was trimmed by 2 bases and J by 4 bases, leaving 11 bases between them. The CDR3 reads CASSLISWGTGELFF. The DNA of the CDR3 is TGTGCCAGCAGCTTAATCTCTTGGGGCACCGGGGAGCTGTTTTTT.

V usage is TRBV12-3 or TRBV12-4 and J usage is TRBJ1-5; 8 nucleotides align to TRBD1. The junction had 9 bases not matched to a gene; V was cut back by 5 bases and J by 3 bases. The CDR3 is 16 residues long. The CDR3 here is CASSMGSGGTNQPQHF. The DNA for the CDR3 is TGTGCCAGCAGTATGGGATCAGGGGGCACCAATCAGCCCCAGCATTTT.

This clonotype occurred many times. V is TRBV20-1 and J is TRBJ1-6, with TRBD1 matching over 9 bases. The CDR3 is 15 residues long. V shed 2 bases and J 6 bases; nucleotides not matched to a gene: 5. Germline V gives CDR1 DFQATT, CDR2 SNEGSKA (reference sequence). CDR3 residues: CSARHTGGRNSPLHF. The CDR3 bases are TGCAGTGCTAGACATACAGGGGGCCGTAATTCACCCCTCCACTTT.

About this clonotype: Possible read error: a much larger clone is one base away. The chain has TRBV6-5 and TRBJ2-1; D may be TRBD2 (5 bases). The germline CDR1 and CDR2 sequences are MNHEY and SVGAGI. This CDR3 contains 14 residues. Trimming shortened V by 6 bases and J by 3 bases, and 12 bases separated the two germline ends. CDR3 coding DNA: TGTGCCAGCAGCTGGATGGCGGGCTACAATGAGCAGTTCTTC. It yields the protein CASSWMAGYNEQFF.

This chain connects TRBV9 to TRBJ1-3; D gene uncertain. V was trimmed by 0 bases and J by 0 bases, leaving 10 bases between them. This CDR3 has 16 residues. Germline CDR1 is SGDLS and CDR2 is YYNGEE. The DNA of the CDR3 is TGTGCCAGCAGCGTAGCTACCAGGTCCTCTGGAAACACCATATATTTT. This gives the protein CASSVATRSSGNTIYF.

The chain links TRBV6-5 to TRBJ1-2; no reliable D call. The CDR3 runs to 14 residues. The V end lost 2 bases, the J end lost 2 bases, and 9 bases lay between the germline ends. Germline lookup yields CDR1 MNHEY and CDR2 SVGAGI. The CDR3 loop reads CASSYRQVNYGYTF. The CDR3 DNA sequence: TGTGCCAGCAGTTACAGGCAGGTGAACTATGGCTACACCTTC.

This clonotype turned up a few times. The chain uses TRBV6-2 or TRBV6-3 and TRBJ1-1; possibly TRBD1 for D (6 bases). Looked up from germline, CDR1 is MNHEY and CDR2 is SVGEGT. There are 14 residues in the CDR3. V was cut by 2 bases and J by 3 bases, with 10 bases left in between. CDR3 region: CASSYTGRDTEAFF. The CDR3 DNA is TGTGCCAGCAGTTACACAGGGCGGGACACTGAAGCTTTCTTT.

This clonotype has a handful of counts. This rearrangement joins TRBV9 to TRBJ2-1, with TRBD2 as a possible D gene (6 bases). With 0 bases removed from V and 7 bases from J, the gap between germline ends came to 8 bases. CDR3 length equals 13 residues. Per germline, CDR1 SGDLS and CDR2 YYNGEE. The CDR3 sequence is CASSVAGVNEQFF. CDR3 coding DNA: TGTGCCAGCAGCGTAGCGGGGGTTAATGAGCAGTTCTTC. The full variable domain, with the rest looked up from reference TRBV9 and TRBJ2-1, is DSGVTQTPKHLITATGQRVTLRCSPRSGDLSVYWYQQSLDQGLQFLIQYYNGEERAKGNILERFSAQQFPDLHSELNLSSLELGDSALYFCASSVAGVNEQFFGPGTRLTVL.

This clonotype showed up just a few times. Germline and junction disagree at one end, which may indicate a read error. V and J are TRBV5-6 and TRBJ1-1; TRBD1 agrees at 8 bases. The CDR3 sequence is 15 residues long. Germline CDR1 is SGHDT and CDR2 is YYEEEE. CDR3 coding DNA: TGTGCCAGCAGCATGGACAGGGTTGAAAACATTGAAGCTTTCTTT. It encodes CASSMDRVENIEAFF. The variable domain in full, completed from reference TRBV5-6 and TRBJ1-1, reads DAGVTQSPTHLIKTRGQQVTLRCSPKSGHDTVSWYQQALGQGPQFIFQYYEEEERQRGNFPDRFSGHQFPNYSSELNVNALLLGDSALYLCASSMDRVENIEAFFGQGTRLTVV.

This chain uses TRBV9 with TRBJ2-3; D call uncertain. The CDR3 has 16 amino acids. Germline V gene lookup returns CDR1 SGDLS and CDR2 YYNGEE. Trimming cost V 1 base and J 4 bases, with 16 bases left between them. The CDR3 reads CASSVLEVFPADTQYF. CDR3 DNA: TGTGCCAGCAGCGTACTAGAAGTCTTCCCGGCAGATACGCAGTATTTT. Full variable domain (rest looked up from reference TRBV9 and TRBJ2-3): DSGVTQTPKHLITATGQRVTLRCSPRSGDLSVYWYQQSLDQGLQFLIQYYNGEERAKGNILERFSAQQFPDLHSELNLSSLELGDSALYFCASSVLEVFPADTQYFGPGTRLTVL.

The chain is built from TRBV20-1 and TRBJ1-3; maybe TRBD1 (5 bases). Germline loops: CDR1 DFQATT, CDR2 SNEGSKA (reference sequence). V was trimmed by 0 bases and J by 0 bases, leaving 9 bases between them. This CDR3 is built from 15 residues. The CDR3, as DNA: TGCAGTGCTAGAGAGTGGGGGAACTCTGGAAACACCATATATTTT. It translates to CSAREWGNSGNTIYF.

This chain links TRBV20-1 with TRBJ1-1; 7 bases align to TRBD1. Germline trimming cut 6 bases from V and 2 bases from J; bases unmatched to any gene: 6. Germline CDR1 DFQATT, CDR2 SNEGSKA (reference sequence). This CDR3 is 13 amino acids long. Here the CDR3 DNA reads TGCAGTGCGCTGGACAGGATTAACACTGAAGCTTTCTTT. Its protein is CSALDRINTEAFF.

This clonotype came up once. Just one base apart from a much larger clone, this may be a read error. V is TRBV29-1 and J is TRBJ2-3, with D perhaps TRBD1 (6 bases). Looked up from germline, CDR1 is SQVTM and CDR2 is ANQGSEA. This CDR3 has 14 amino acids. CDR3: CSVSRGPPEDTQCF. The CDR3 coding sequence is TGCAGCGTTTCCAGGGGCCCGCCGGAAGATACGCAGTGTTTT.

The sample holds a few counts of this clonotype. The rearrangement links TRBV27 to TRBJ2-2; D unclear. This CDR3 has 13 amino acids. Trimming took 4 bases from V and 8 from J, leaving 11 bases between them. Germline lookup yields CDR1 MNHEY and CDR2 SMNVEV (reference sequence). In DNA form, the CDR3 reads TGTGCCAGCAGTTCCAATCGTCCGGGGGAGCTGTTTTTT. Protein product: CASSSNRPGELFF.

The table lists this clonotype with a few counts. The V call is TRBV20-1, the J call TRBJ2-7, with D possibly being TRBD2 (6 bases). V gave up 4 bases and J gave up 2 bases, with 15 bases separating them. CDR1 is DFQATT and CDR2 is SNEGSKA in the germline V gene (reference sequence). This CDR3 has 14 amino acids. The CDR3 bases are TGCAGTGCTAAACCGGGACTTTACCCCTACGAGCAGTACTTC. Translating gives CSAKPGLYPYEQYF.